The table lists the clone carrying this TCR beta chain with a few counts. One junction end does not reproduce the germline sequence, and a read error may be involved. These data are taken from a study of T cells in Graves' hyperthyroidism and ophthalmopathy. Exclusions: uncontrolled infection, other autoimmune disease, pregnancy, lactation. PBMCs came from 10 ml fresh peripheral blood. From germline, CDR1 is SNHLY and CDR2 FYNNEI. This CDR3 is built from 14 residues. TCR beta CDR3 regions were amplified from RNA transcripts. The HTBI primer set was used in a first-round RT-PCR of the TCR CDR3. TCRdb independently ran MiXCR on the multiplex PCR reads; one entry per CDR3 protein. The repertoire holds 500,000 to 600,000 distinct CDR3 sequences, with 16% as singletons.

The chain uses TRBV2 and TRBJ2-2; D might be TRBD1 (7 bases). The sequence came from a woman aged 18-29 years with Graves' hyperthyroidism. Sequencing used blood. The CDR3 nucleotides are TGCGCCAGCAGTGGGCAGGGGGGAGCCGGGGAGCTGTTTTTT. This translates into CASSGQGGAGELFF.